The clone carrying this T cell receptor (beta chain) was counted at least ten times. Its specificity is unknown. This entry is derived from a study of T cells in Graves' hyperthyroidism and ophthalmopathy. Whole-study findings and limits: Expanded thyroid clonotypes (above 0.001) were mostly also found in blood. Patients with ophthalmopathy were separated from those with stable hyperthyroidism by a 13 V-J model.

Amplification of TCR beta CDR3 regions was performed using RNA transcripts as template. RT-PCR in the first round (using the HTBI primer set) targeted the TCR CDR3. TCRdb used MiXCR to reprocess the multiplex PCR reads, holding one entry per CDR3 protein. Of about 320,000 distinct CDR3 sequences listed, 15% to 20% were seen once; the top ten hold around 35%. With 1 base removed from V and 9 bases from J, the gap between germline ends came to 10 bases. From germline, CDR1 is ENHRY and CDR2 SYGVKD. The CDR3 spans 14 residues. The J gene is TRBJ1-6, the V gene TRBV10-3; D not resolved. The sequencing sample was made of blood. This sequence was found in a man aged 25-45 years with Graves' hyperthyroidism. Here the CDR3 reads CAISEFGSSSPLHF. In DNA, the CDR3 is TGTGCCATCAGTGAGTTTGGATCGAGTTCACCCCTCCACTTT.